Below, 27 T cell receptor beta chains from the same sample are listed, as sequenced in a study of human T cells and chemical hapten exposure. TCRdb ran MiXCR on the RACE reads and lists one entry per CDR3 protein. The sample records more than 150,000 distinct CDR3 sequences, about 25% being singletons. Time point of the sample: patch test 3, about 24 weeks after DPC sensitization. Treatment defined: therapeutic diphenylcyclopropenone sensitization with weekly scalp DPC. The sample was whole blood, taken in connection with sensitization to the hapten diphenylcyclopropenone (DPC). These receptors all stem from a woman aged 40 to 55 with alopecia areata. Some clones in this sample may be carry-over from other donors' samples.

This CDR3 reads CASSDSYGSSSYNEQFF. CDR3 DNA sequence: TGTGCCAGCAGTGACAGCTACGGGAGTAGCTCCTACAATGAGCAGTTCTTC. The chain uses TRBV6-1 and TRBJ2-1; the D gene is possibly TRBD2 (6 bases). V was cut by 3 bases and J by 0 bases, with 15 bases left in between. Germline V gene sequence: CDR1 MNHNS, CDR2 SASEGT. The length of the CDR3 is 17 residues.

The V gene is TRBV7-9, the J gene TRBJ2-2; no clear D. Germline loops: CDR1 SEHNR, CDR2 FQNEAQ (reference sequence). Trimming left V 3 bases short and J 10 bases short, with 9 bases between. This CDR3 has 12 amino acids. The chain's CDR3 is CASSFRLTELFF. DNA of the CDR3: TGTGCCAGCAGCTTTCGGTTGACGGAGCTGTTTTTT.

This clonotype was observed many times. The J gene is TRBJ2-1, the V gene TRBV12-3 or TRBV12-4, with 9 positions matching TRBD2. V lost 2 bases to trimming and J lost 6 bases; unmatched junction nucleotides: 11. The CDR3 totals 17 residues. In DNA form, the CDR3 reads TGTGCCAGCAGTTTAATCCCCGGGGGCGGGAGGGTCAATGAGCAGTTCTTC. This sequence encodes CASSLIPGGGRVNEQFF.

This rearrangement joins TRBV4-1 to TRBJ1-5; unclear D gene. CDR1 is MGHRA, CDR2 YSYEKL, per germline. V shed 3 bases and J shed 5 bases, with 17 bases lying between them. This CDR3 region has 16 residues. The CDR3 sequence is CASSQTQDGYYQPQHF. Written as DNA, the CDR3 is TGCGCCAGCAGCCAGACGCAGGACGGTTATTATCAGCCCCAGCATTTT.

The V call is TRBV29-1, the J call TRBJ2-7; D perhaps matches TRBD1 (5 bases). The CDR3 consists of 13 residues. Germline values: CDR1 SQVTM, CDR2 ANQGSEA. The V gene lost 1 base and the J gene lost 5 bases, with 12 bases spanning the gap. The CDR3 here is CSVEGGRAHEQYF. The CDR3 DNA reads TGCAGCGTTGAAGGTGGCAGGGCCCACGAGCAGTACTTC.

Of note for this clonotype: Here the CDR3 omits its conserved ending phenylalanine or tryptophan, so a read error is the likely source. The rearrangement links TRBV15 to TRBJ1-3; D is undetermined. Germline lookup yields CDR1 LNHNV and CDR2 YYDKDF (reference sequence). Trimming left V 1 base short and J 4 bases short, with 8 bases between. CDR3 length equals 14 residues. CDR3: CATSRVNQGNTIYV. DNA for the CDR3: TGTGCCACCAGCAGAGTTAATCAGGGAAACACCATATATGTT.

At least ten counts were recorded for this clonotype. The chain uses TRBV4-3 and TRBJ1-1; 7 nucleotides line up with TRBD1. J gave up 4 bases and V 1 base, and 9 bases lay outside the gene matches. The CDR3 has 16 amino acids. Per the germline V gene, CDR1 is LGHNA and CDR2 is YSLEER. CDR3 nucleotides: TGCGCCAGCAGCCAAGCCCACAGGGGAGGATCCACTGAAGCTTTCTTT. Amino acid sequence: CASSQAHRGGSTEAFF.

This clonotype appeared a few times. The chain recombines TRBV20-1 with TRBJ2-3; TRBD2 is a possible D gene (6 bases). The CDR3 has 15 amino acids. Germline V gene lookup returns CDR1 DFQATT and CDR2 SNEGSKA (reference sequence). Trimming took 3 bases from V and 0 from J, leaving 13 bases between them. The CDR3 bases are TGCAGTGCTAGTGAAGCGGGTGTTAGCACAGATACGCAGTATTTT. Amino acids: CSASEAGVSTDTQYF.

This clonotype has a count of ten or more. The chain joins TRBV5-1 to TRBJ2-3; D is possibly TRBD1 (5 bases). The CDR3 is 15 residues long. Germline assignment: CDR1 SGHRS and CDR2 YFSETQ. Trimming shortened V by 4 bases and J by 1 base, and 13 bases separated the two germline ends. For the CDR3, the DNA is TGCGCCAGCAGCCTGCAGGGCGCGGGCACAGATACGCAGTATTTT. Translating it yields CASSLQGAGTDTQYF.

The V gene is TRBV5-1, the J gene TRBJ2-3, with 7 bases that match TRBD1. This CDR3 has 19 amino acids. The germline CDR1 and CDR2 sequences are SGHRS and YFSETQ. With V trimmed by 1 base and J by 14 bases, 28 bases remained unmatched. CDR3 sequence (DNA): TGCGCCAGCAGCTTGAAGGGCTGTAGCCCTATCGGGGACAGTGCGATGCGGTATTTT. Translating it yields CASSLKGCSPIGDSAMRYF.

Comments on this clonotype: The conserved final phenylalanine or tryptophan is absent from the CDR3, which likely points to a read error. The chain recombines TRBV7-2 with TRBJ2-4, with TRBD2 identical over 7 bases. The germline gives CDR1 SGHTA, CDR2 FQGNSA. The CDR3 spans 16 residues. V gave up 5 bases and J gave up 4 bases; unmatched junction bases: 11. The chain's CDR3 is CASSLSGPGLKNIQYV. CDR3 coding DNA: TGTGCCAGCAGCCTTAGCGGGCCCGGACTTAAAAACATTCAGTACGTC.

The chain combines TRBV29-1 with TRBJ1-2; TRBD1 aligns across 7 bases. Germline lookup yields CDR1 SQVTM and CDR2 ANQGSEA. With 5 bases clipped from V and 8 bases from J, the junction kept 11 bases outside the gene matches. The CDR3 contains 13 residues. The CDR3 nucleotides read TGCAGCGTTCTGACAGGGTATGAGGAAGGCTACACCTTC. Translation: CSVLTGYEEGYTF.

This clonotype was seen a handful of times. The CDR3 coding sequence is TGTGCCAGCAGTTACTCCACAGGGGTCACAGATACGCAGTATTTT. The encoded protein is CASSYSTGVTDTQYF. The chain uses TRBV25-1 and TRBJ2-3; 7 positions match TRBD1. The CDR3 totals 15 residues. Unmatched junction bases numbered 7, after V lost 5 bases and J lost 2 bases. Germline lookup yields CDR1 MGHDK and CDR2 SYGVNS. The full variable domain, rest sourced from reference TRBV25-1 and TRBJ2-3, is EADIYQTPRYLVIGTGKKITLECSQTMGHDKMYWYQQDPGMELHLIHYSYGVNSTEKGDLSSESTVSRIRTEHFPLTLESARPSHTSQYLCASSYSTGVTDTQYFGPGTRLTVL.

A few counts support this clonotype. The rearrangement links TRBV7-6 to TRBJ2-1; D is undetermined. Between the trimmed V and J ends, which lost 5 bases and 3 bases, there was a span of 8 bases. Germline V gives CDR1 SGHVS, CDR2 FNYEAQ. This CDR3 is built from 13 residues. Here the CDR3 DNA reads TGTGCCAGCAGCCCCCCGGGCTACAATGAGCAGTTCTTC. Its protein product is CASSPPGYNEQFF.

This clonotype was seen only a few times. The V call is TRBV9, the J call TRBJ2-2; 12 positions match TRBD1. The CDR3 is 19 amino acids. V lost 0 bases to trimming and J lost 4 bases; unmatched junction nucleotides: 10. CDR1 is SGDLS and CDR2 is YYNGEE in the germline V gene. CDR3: CASSVEGTGGPLGTGELFF. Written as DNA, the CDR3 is TGTGCCAGCAGCGTAGAAGGGACAGGGGGCCCCCTGGGCACCGGGGAGCTGTTTTTT.

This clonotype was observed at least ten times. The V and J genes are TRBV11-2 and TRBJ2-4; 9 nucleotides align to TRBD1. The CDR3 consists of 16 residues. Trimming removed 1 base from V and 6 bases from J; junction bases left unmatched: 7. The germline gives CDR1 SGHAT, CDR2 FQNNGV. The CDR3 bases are TGTGCCAGCAGCTTAGCGATGGACAGGGGAAGAAACATTCAGTACTTC. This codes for CASSLAMDRGRNIQYF.

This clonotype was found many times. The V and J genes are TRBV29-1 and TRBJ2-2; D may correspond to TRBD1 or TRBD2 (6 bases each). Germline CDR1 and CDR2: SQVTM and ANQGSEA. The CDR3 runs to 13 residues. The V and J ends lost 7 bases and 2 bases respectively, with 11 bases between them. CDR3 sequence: CSGGDTNTGELFF. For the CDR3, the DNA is TGCAGCGGGGGGGACACCAACACCGGGGAGCTGTTTTTT.

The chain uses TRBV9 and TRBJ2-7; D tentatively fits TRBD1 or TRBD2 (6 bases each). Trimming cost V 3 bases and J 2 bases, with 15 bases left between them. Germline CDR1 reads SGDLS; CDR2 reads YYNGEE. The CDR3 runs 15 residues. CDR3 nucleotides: TGTGCCAGCAGCGCGAACCCCGGGGGCGCCTACGAGCAGTACTTC. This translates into CASSANPGGAYEQYF.

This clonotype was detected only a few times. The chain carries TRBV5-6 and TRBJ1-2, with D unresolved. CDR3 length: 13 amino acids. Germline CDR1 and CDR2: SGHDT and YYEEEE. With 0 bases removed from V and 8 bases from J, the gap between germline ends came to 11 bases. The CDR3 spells CASSLGGKEGYTF. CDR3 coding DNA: TGTGCCAGCAGCTTGGGAGGGAAAGAAGGCTACACCTTC. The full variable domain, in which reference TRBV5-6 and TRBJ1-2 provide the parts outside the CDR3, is DAGVTQSPTHLIKTRGQQVTLRCSPKSGHDTVSWYQQALGQGPQFIFQYYEEEERQRGNFPDRFSGHQFPNYSSELNVNALLLGDSALYLCASSLGGKEGYTFGSGTRLTVV.

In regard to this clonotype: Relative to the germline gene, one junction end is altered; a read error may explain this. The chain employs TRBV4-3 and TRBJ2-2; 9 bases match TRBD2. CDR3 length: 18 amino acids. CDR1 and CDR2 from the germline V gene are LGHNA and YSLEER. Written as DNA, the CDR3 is TGCGCCAGCAGCGAAGAACCGGGGGTAGCGGGAGCGTCAGGGGAGCTGTTTTTT. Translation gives CASSEEPGVAGASGELFF.

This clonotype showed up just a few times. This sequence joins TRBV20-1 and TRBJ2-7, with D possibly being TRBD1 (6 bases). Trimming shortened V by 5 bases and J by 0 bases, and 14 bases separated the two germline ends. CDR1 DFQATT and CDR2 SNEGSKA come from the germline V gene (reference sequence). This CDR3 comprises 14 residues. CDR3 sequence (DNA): TGCAGTGCTGGGGGCGGAATTAGCTCCTACGAGCAGTACTTC. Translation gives CSAGGGISSYEQYF.

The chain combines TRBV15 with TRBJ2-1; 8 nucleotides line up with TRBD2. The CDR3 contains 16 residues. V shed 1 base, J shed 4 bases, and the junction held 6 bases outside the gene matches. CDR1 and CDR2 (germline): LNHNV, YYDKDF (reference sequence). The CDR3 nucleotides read TGTGCCACCAGCAGAGTCACTAGCGGCCATTACAATGAGCAGTTCTTC. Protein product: CATSRVTSGHYNEQFF. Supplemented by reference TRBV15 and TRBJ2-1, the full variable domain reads DAMVIQNPRYQVTQFGKPVTLSCSQTLNHNVMYWYQQKSSQAPKLLFHYYDKDFNNEADTPDNFQSRRPNTSFCFLDIRSPGLGDTAMYLCATSRVTSGHYNEQFFGPGTRLTVL.

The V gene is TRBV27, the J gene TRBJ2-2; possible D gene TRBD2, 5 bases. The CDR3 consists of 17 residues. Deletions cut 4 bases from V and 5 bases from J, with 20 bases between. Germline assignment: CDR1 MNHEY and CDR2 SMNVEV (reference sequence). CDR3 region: CASSWSSGSSRTGELFF. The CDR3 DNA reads TGTGCCAGCAGTTGGTCATCGGGGTCGTCGAGGACCGGGGAGCTGTTTTTT.

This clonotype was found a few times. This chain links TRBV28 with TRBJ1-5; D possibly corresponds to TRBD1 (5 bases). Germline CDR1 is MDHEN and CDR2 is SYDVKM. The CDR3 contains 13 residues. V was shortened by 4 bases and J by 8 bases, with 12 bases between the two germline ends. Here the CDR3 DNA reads TGTGCCAGCAGTTGGGGGAATAAGGAGCCCCAGCATTTT. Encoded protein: CASSWGNKEPQHF.

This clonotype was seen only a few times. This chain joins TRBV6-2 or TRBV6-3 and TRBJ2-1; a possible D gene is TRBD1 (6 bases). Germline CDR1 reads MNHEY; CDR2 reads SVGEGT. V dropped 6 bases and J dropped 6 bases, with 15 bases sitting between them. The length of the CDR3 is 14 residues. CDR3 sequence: CASRQTGHFNEQFF. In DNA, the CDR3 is TGTGCCAGCAGGCAGACGGGACATTTCAATGAGCAGTTCTTC.

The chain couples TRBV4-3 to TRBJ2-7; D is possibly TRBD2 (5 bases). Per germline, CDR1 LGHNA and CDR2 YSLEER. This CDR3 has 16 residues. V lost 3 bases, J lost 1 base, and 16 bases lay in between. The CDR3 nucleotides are TGCGCCAGCAGCCAGAGTTGGGCGGGTAAATCCTACGAGCAGTACTTC. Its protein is CASSQSWAGKSYEQYF.

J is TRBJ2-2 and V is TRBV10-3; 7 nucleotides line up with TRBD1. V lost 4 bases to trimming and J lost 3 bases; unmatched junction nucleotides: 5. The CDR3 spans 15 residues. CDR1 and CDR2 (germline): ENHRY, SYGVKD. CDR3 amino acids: CAISADRVDTGELFF. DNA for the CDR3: TGTGCCATCAGTGCCGACAGGGTCGACACCGGGGAGCTGTTTTTT.